Below, 15 T cell receptor beta chains from the same sample are listed, as sequenced in a study of shared clonotypes between healthy human individuals. Generated by immunoSEQ multiplex PCR, the TCRdb table keeps only in-frame clones and is missing some. The table records about 1.5 million clones, more than 95% of them present only once. Material: naive CD4+ T cells sorted from blood. Regarding subset: CD45RA+ positively selected. These receptors came from a man aged 25-45 years in good health.

The chain couples TRBV11-2 to TRBJ1-2; TRBD1 matches at 9 bases. The CDR3 is made up of 15 amino acids. The V gene end was trimmed by 7 bases and the J gene end by 5 bases; junction bases not matched to a gene: 11. Per germline, CDR1 SGHAT and CDR2 FQNNGV. The chain's CDR3 is CASTSGYRGHYGYTF. DNA for the CDR3: TGTGCCAGCACTTCTGGGTACAGGGGGCATTATGGCTACACCTTC.

About this clone itself: Other DNA sequences of this sample code for an identical CDR3. This chain uses TRBV5-1 with TRBJ1-1, with 7 bases fitting TRBD1. Germline-derived CDR1 and CDR2 are SGHRS and YFSETQ. The CDR3 has 14 residues. Losses at the gene ends were 4 bases for V and 1 base for J; bases not matched to a gene: 4. The CDR3 region has the DNA TGCGCCAGCAGCGCGGACAGGAAGAACACTGAAGCTTTCTTT. Amino acid sequence: CASSADRKNTEAFF.

V usage is TRBV29-1 and J usage is TRBJ1-4, with 9 bases identical to TRBD1. V gave up 6 bases and J gave up 8 bases; unmatched junction bases: 4. The CDR3 is made up of 12 amino acids. The germline V gene encodes CDR1 SQVTM and CDR2 ANQGSEA. The CDR3 DNA sequence: TGCAGCGTCGTGGACAGGGGAGAAAAACTGTTTTTT. Amino acids: CSVVDRGEKLFF.

This chain joins TRBV12-2 and TRBJ2-5; the table gives TRBD2 as D, unverified against the DNA. TRBV12-2 is an annotated pseudogene. This CDR3 has 16 amino acids. The CDR3 DNA is TGTGCAAGTCGCTTAATTAGCGGCCACCTCCAAGAGACCCAGTACTTC. Protein product: CASRLISGHLQETQYF.

The chain couples TRBV28 to TRBJ2-7; 11 bases map to TRBD1. The CDR3 is made up of 16 amino acids. V dropped 3 bases and J dropped 7; count of bases not matched to a gene: 11. Germline CDR1 MDHEN, CDR2 SYDVKM. For the CDR3, the DNA is TGTGCCAGCAGTTTTCCCATACCGGGACAGGGGGAAGAGCAGTACTTC. Its protein product is CASSFPIPGQGEEQYF.

The CDR3 spells CASRRTEKLFF. The DNA for the CDR3 is TGTGCCAGCAGGAGGACGGAGAAACTGTTTTTT. The J gene is TRBJ1-4, the V gene TRBV6-1; D not resolved. The V end lost 6 bases, the J end lost 11 bases, and 10 bases lay between the germline ends. Germline V gene lookup returns CDR1 MNHNS and CDR2 SASEGT. The CDR3 is made up of 11 amino acids.

The rearrangement joins TRBV5-1 to TRBJ1-1; D gene uncertain. CDR3 length equals 14 residues. V lost 4 bases and J 1 base, leaving 11 bases between the germline ends. In germline, CDR1 is SGHRS, CDR2 YFSETQ. This chain's CDR3 is CASSTRDANTEAFF. The CDR3 DNA is TGCGCCAGCAGCACCCGGGATGCGAACACTGAAGCTTTCTTT.

In regard to this clone: In the same sample, other DNA sequences code for this CDR3. The rearrangement joins TRBV18 to TRBJ2-5; D is uncertain. Germline V lookup: CDR1 KGHSH, CDR2 LQKENI. Deletions cut 0 bases from V and 4 bases from J, with 3 bases between. CDR3 length equals 12 residues. The CDR3 DNA sequence: TGTGCCAGCTCACCACCGGGAGAGACCCAGTACTTC. Its protein product is CASSPPGETQYF.

The chain has TRBV14 and TRBJ2-5, with 7 positions matching TRBD1. The trim removed 4 bases at V and 3 bases at J, leaving 8 bases unmatched. This CDR3 has 15 amino acids. Germline CDR1 is SGHDN and CDR2 is FVKESK. This CDR3 is CASSPLRDSEETQYF. CDR3 sequence (DNA): TGTGCCAGCAGCCCCCTTCGGGACAGTGAAGAGACCCAGTACTTC.

The J gene is TRBJ2-2, the V gene TRBV9, with TRBD2 matching 10 bases. The germline CDR1 and CDR2 sequences are SGDLS and YYNGEE. J was trimmed by 1 base and V by 2 bases; bases with no gene match: 2. The CDR3 runs to 16 residues. The CDR3 loop reads CASSVASGGNTGELFF. The CDR3 DNA reads as TGTGCCAGCAGCGTGGCTAGCGGGGGGAACACCGGGGAGCTGTTTTTT.

The chain combines TRBV4-1 with TRBJ2-5; D is uncertain. Trimming took 4 bases from V and 5 from J, leaving 11 bases between them. From germline, CDR1 is MGHRA and CDR2 YSYEKL. The CDR3 has 13 residues. CDR3 in amino acids: CASSLQRSETQYF. CDR3 sequence (DNA): TGCGCCAGCAGCCTTCAGAGGTCGGAGACCCAGTACTTC.

V and J are TRBV25-1 and TRBJ2-4; TRBD1 is a possible D gene (6 bases). CDR3 length: 14 residues. In germline, CDR1 is MGHDK, CDR2 SYGVNS. Trimming removed 6 bases from V and 6 bases from J, with 15 bases in between. The CDR3, as DNA: TGTGCCAGCAGCCAGACAGGAGACTCAAACATTCAGTACTTC. It codes for CASSQTGDSNIQYF.

The V call is TRBV6-6, the J call TRBJ1-1; D unclear. The CDR3 consists of 13 residues. V lost 2 bases and J 1 base, leaving 5 bases between the germline ends. CDR1 MNHNY and CDR2 SVGAGI come from the germline V gene (reference sequence). The CDR3 here is CASSYLKNTEAFF. CDR3 DNA sequence: TGTGCCAGCAGTTACCTGAAGAACACTGAAGCTTTCTTT.

The chain links TRBV5-1 to TRBJ1-3; 8 nucleotides line up with TRBD1. This CDR3 contains 15 residues. With V trimmed by 4 bases and J by 1 base, 4 bases remained unmatched. The germline CDR1 and CDR2 sequences are SGHRS and YFSETQ. CDR3 DNA: TGCGCCAGCAGCACCGGGACAGGTTCTGGAAACACCATATATTTT. Translating gives CASSTGTGSGNTIYF.

V is TRBV28 and J is TRBJ2-7, with D perhaps TRBD1 (6 bases). V was clipped by 4 bases and J by 5 bases, with 18 bases between them. The CDR3 covers 15 residues. CDR1 and CDR2 from the germline V gene are MDHEN and SYDVKM. Written as DNA, the CDR3 is TGTGCCAGCAGTTCTGCCGGGACATTGATCAACGAGCAGTACTTC. This encodes CASSSAGTLINEQYF.